The 18 T cell receptor beta chains given below trace back to one sample, sequenced in a study of long-term antiretroviral therapy in people with HIV. Run at survey level, the immunoSEQ assay was version v3.0. TCRdb keeps only in-frame clones here, not all; method: immunoSEQ multiplex PCR. Of about 40,000 clones in the sample, more than 80% were seen once. This sample comprised unsorted PBMCs, obtained 3.1 years after starting antiretroviral therapy. These receptors were obtained from a woman aged 50 to 65 with HIV.

This chain uses TRBV9 with TRBJ2-1; 7 bases are shared with TRBD2. Trimming took 8 bases from V and 7 from J; bases not matched to a gene: 6. Germline V gene sequence: CDR1 SGDLS, CDR2 YYNGEE. This CDR3 is 12 amino acids long. DNA for the CDR3: TGTGCCAGTAAGCGGGGAGGGAATGAGCAGTTCTTC. Translation: CASKRGGNEQFF.

The chain carries TRBV5-4 and TRBJ2-7, with D possibly being TRBD1 (5 bases). The CDR3 extends over 15 amino acids. V lost 2 bases to trimming and J lost 0 bases, with 12 bases between them. Germline V CDR1 and CDR2: SGHNT, YYREEE (reference sequence). CDR3 region: CASSLDSFTSYEQYF. The CDR3, as DNA: TGTGCCAGCAGCTTAGACAGCTTCACCTCCTACGAGCAGTACTTC. Complete variable domain (other parts from reference TRBV5-4 and TRBJ2-7): ETGVTQSPTHLIKTRGQQVTLRCSSQSGHNTVSWYQQALGQGPQFIFQYYREEENGRGNFPPRFSGLQFPNYSSELNVNALELDDSALYLCASSLDSFTSYEQYFGPGTRLTVT.

The chain carries TRBV4-2 and TRBJ2-7, with D possibly TRBD1 on 5 matching bases. CDR3 length: 15 amino acids. Germline V gene sequence: CDR1 LGHNA, CDR2 YNFKEQ. V was cut by 1 base and J by 3 bases, with 13 bases left in between. This CDR3 is CASSQGRQWDYEQYF. The CDR3 DNA is TGTGCCAGCAGCCAAGGTCGACAGTGGGACTACGAGCAGTACTTC.

The chain has TRBV9 and TRBJ2-2; D might be TRBD2 (6 bases). V was cut by 0 bases and J by 1 base, with 7 bases left in between. Germline V gene data show CDR1 as SGDLS and CDR2 as YYNGEE. This CDR3 spans 15 amino acids. As DNA, the CDR3 is TGTGCCAGCAGCGTAGTGCGGGGGAACACCGGGGAGCTGTTTTTT. It is translated as CASSVVRGNTGELFF.

This clone turned up a few times. The chain employs TRBV21-1 and TRBJ1-2; TRBD1 is the table's D call and was not checked against the DNA. TRBV21-1 is labeled a pseudogene. The CDR3 has 14 amino acids. Here the CDR3 DNA reads TGTGCCAGCAGCAAGTTGGGACACGCCTATGGCTACACCTTC. Protein sequence: CASSKLGHAYGYTF.

CDR3 sequence: CASSLTRTGGSEKLFF. CDR3 nucleotide sequence: TGTGCCAGCAGTCTAACGCGGACAGGGGGATCGGAAAAACTGTTTTTT. The chain combines TRBV2 with TRBJ1-4; 10 nucleotides match TRBD1. J lost 8 bases, V lost 5 bases, and 11 bases had no gene match. This CDR3 spans 16 amino acids. Germline V gene sequence: CDR1 SNHLY, CDR2 FYNNEI.

The chain joins TRBV7-2 to TRBJ2-7; D unresolved. The V gene's germline CDR1 is SGHTA and CDR2 FQGNSA. This CDR3 has 15 amino acids. V lost 0 bases to trimming and J lost 0 bases, with 9 bases between them. CDR3 protein: CASSLAVSSSYEQYF. The CDR3 DNA sequence: TGTGCCAGCAGCTTAGCTGTCTCTAGCTCCTACGAGCAGTACTTC.

This clone came up once. The rearrangement uses TRBV5-1 and TRBJ2-3; the D is unclear. This CDR3 is built from 15 residues. Germline values: CDR1 SGHRS, CDR2 YFSETQ. The ends were cut back, 4 bases at V and 0 bases at J, with 12 bases in the middle. DNA for the CDR3: TGCGCCAGCAGCCTGGGCGCCACTAGCACAGATACGCAGTATTTT. This translates into CASSLGATSTDTQYF.

The rearrangement uses TRBV19 and TRBJ1-2, with D possibly matching TRBD1 (6 bases). The V end lost 1 base, the J end lost 4 bases, and 10 bases lay between the germline ends. Looked up from germline, CDR1 is LNHDA and CDR2 is SQIVND (reference sequence). This CDR3 has 14 residues. The CDR3 nucleotides are TGTGCCAGTAGTATAGGGACAGCATCCTATGGCTACACCTTC. Translated: CASSIGTASYGYTF.

V and J are TRBV28 and TRBJ2-7; TRBD1 agrees at 7 bases. CDR1 is MDHEN, CDR2 SYDVKM, per germline. This CDR3 has 15 amino acids. Trimming took 6 bases from V and 8 from J; bases not matched to a gene: 16. The CDR3 sequence is CASSLENRGLLKQYF. The CDR3 DNA follows: TGTGCCAGCAGCTTAGAAAACAGGGGCCTCTTGAAGCAGTACTTC.

The chain combines TRBV30 with TRBJ1-1, with D perhaps TRBD1 (5 bases). The V gene's germline CDR1 is GTSNPN and CDR2 SVGIG (reference sequence). The CDR3 covers 10 residues. The V end lost 3 bases, the J end lost 6 bases, and 5 bases lay between the germline ends. CDR3 in DNA: TGTGCCTGGAGAGGGGCTGAAGCTTTCTTT. Residues: CAWRGAEAFF.

This clone was seen only once. This chain uses TRBV29-1 with TRBJ1-2; maybe TRBD1 (5 bases). CDR3 length: 13 residues. V shed 4 bases and J shed 2 bases, with 11 bases lying between them. Germline V lookup: CDR1 SQVTM, CDR2 ANQGSEA. DNA for the CDR3: TGCAGCGTTGTAGTCAGGGTAAACTATGGCTACACCTTC. Protein product: CSVVVRVNYGYTF.

V is TRBV18 and J is TRBJ1-2; D not certain. Trimming shortened V by 3 bases and J by 4 bases, and 12 bases separated the two germline ends. CDR3 length: 14 residues. Germline V gene sequence: CDR1 KGHSH, CDR2 LQKENI. The CDR3 loop is CASSPRPASYGYTF. The CDR3 DNA reads as TGTGCCAGCTCACCTCGGCCAGCTTCCTATGGCTACACCTTC.

V is TRBV5-4 and J is TRBJ1-2, with 7 bases that match TRBD1. With V trimmed by 3 bases and J by 4 bases, 6 bases remained unmatched. The CDR3 sequence is 14 residues long. Germline assignment: CDR1 SGHNT and CDR2 YYREEE (reference sequence). In DNA, the CDR3 is TGTGCCAGCAGCTACGACAGGGAAGTCTATGGCTACACCTTC. Residues: CASSYDREVYGYTF.

V is TRBV19 and J is TRBJ1-5, with D unresolved. From germline, CDR1 is LNHDA and CDR2 SQIVND (reference sequence). The V and J ends lost 0 bases and 4 bases respectively, with 10 bases between them. CDR3 size: 15 residues. The CDR3 coding sequence is TGTGCCAGTAGTATAGAAGGCCTCACAAATCAGCCCCAGCATTTT. The encoded protein is CASSIEGLTNQPQHF.

The chain recombines TRBV6-1 with TRBJ2-3; D is perhaps TRBD1 (6 bases). There are 14 residues in the CDR3. Trimming removed 1 base from V and 4 bases from J, with 9 bases in between. From germline, CDR1 is MNHNS and CDR2 SASEGT. The CDR3 nucleotides read TGTGCCAGCAGTGAAGACAGGGTCCCAGATACGCAGTATTTT. Protein sequence: CASSEDRVPDTQYF.

V gene TRBV11-3 combines with J gene TRBJ2-7; D is undetermined. The V gene's germline CDR1 is SGHNT and CDR2 YENEEA. The V and J ends lost 3 bases and 7 bases respectively, with 13 bases between them. The CDR3 contains 13 residues. CDR3: CASSLFAETEQYF. In DNA, the CDR3 is TGTGCCAGCAGCTTGTTCGCAGAAACTGAGCAGTACTTC. Variable domain in full (rest from reference TRBV11-3 and TRBJ2-7): EAGVVQSPRYKIIEKKQPVAFWCNPISGHNTLYWYLQNLGQGPELLIRYENEEAVDDSQLPKDRFSAERLKGVDSTLKIQPAELGDSAVYLCASSLFAETEQYFGPGTRLTVT.

This clone was detected only a few times. J is TRBJ1-6 and V is TRBV19, with 8 positions matching TRBD1. V lost 1 base, J lost 10 bases, and 3 bases stayed unmatched. The CDR3 covers 14 residues. Per germline, CDR1 LNHDA and CDR2 SQIVND (reference sequence). Written as DNA, the CDR3 is TGTGCCAGTAGTATAGGACAGGGGATCTCACCCCTCCACTTT. It yields the protein CASSIGQGISPLHF. Based on the CDR3 plus reference TRBV19 and TRBJ1-6, the full variable domain is DGGITQSPKYLFRKEGQNVTLSCEQNLNHDAMYWYRQDPGQGLRLIYYSQIVNDFQKGDIAEGYSVSREKKESFPLTVTSAQKNPTAFYLCASSIGQGISPLHFGNGTRLTVT.